This T cell receptor beta chain was obtained from a study of blood T cell repertoires in COVID-19. The assay was immunoSEQ multiplex PCR, and TCRdb's table has in-frame clones only and misses some. Of more than 200,000 clones in the sample, 85% to 95% were seen once. The CDR3 has 15 amino acids. V lost 0 bases and J 7 bases, leaving 10 bases between the germline ends. The V gene's germline CDR1 is ENHRY and CDR2 SYGVKD. The chain combines TRBV10-3 with TRBJ1-6; a possible D gene is TRBD1 (5 bases). This TCR was recovered from a young woman who had recovered from COVID-19. The sample taken for sequencing was PBMCs or T cells enriched from blood (not recorded which). The CDR3 loop reads CAISESGQGNSPLHF. CDR3 nucleotide sequence: TGTGCCATCAGTGAGTCGGGGCAGGGAAATTCACCCCTCCACTTT.